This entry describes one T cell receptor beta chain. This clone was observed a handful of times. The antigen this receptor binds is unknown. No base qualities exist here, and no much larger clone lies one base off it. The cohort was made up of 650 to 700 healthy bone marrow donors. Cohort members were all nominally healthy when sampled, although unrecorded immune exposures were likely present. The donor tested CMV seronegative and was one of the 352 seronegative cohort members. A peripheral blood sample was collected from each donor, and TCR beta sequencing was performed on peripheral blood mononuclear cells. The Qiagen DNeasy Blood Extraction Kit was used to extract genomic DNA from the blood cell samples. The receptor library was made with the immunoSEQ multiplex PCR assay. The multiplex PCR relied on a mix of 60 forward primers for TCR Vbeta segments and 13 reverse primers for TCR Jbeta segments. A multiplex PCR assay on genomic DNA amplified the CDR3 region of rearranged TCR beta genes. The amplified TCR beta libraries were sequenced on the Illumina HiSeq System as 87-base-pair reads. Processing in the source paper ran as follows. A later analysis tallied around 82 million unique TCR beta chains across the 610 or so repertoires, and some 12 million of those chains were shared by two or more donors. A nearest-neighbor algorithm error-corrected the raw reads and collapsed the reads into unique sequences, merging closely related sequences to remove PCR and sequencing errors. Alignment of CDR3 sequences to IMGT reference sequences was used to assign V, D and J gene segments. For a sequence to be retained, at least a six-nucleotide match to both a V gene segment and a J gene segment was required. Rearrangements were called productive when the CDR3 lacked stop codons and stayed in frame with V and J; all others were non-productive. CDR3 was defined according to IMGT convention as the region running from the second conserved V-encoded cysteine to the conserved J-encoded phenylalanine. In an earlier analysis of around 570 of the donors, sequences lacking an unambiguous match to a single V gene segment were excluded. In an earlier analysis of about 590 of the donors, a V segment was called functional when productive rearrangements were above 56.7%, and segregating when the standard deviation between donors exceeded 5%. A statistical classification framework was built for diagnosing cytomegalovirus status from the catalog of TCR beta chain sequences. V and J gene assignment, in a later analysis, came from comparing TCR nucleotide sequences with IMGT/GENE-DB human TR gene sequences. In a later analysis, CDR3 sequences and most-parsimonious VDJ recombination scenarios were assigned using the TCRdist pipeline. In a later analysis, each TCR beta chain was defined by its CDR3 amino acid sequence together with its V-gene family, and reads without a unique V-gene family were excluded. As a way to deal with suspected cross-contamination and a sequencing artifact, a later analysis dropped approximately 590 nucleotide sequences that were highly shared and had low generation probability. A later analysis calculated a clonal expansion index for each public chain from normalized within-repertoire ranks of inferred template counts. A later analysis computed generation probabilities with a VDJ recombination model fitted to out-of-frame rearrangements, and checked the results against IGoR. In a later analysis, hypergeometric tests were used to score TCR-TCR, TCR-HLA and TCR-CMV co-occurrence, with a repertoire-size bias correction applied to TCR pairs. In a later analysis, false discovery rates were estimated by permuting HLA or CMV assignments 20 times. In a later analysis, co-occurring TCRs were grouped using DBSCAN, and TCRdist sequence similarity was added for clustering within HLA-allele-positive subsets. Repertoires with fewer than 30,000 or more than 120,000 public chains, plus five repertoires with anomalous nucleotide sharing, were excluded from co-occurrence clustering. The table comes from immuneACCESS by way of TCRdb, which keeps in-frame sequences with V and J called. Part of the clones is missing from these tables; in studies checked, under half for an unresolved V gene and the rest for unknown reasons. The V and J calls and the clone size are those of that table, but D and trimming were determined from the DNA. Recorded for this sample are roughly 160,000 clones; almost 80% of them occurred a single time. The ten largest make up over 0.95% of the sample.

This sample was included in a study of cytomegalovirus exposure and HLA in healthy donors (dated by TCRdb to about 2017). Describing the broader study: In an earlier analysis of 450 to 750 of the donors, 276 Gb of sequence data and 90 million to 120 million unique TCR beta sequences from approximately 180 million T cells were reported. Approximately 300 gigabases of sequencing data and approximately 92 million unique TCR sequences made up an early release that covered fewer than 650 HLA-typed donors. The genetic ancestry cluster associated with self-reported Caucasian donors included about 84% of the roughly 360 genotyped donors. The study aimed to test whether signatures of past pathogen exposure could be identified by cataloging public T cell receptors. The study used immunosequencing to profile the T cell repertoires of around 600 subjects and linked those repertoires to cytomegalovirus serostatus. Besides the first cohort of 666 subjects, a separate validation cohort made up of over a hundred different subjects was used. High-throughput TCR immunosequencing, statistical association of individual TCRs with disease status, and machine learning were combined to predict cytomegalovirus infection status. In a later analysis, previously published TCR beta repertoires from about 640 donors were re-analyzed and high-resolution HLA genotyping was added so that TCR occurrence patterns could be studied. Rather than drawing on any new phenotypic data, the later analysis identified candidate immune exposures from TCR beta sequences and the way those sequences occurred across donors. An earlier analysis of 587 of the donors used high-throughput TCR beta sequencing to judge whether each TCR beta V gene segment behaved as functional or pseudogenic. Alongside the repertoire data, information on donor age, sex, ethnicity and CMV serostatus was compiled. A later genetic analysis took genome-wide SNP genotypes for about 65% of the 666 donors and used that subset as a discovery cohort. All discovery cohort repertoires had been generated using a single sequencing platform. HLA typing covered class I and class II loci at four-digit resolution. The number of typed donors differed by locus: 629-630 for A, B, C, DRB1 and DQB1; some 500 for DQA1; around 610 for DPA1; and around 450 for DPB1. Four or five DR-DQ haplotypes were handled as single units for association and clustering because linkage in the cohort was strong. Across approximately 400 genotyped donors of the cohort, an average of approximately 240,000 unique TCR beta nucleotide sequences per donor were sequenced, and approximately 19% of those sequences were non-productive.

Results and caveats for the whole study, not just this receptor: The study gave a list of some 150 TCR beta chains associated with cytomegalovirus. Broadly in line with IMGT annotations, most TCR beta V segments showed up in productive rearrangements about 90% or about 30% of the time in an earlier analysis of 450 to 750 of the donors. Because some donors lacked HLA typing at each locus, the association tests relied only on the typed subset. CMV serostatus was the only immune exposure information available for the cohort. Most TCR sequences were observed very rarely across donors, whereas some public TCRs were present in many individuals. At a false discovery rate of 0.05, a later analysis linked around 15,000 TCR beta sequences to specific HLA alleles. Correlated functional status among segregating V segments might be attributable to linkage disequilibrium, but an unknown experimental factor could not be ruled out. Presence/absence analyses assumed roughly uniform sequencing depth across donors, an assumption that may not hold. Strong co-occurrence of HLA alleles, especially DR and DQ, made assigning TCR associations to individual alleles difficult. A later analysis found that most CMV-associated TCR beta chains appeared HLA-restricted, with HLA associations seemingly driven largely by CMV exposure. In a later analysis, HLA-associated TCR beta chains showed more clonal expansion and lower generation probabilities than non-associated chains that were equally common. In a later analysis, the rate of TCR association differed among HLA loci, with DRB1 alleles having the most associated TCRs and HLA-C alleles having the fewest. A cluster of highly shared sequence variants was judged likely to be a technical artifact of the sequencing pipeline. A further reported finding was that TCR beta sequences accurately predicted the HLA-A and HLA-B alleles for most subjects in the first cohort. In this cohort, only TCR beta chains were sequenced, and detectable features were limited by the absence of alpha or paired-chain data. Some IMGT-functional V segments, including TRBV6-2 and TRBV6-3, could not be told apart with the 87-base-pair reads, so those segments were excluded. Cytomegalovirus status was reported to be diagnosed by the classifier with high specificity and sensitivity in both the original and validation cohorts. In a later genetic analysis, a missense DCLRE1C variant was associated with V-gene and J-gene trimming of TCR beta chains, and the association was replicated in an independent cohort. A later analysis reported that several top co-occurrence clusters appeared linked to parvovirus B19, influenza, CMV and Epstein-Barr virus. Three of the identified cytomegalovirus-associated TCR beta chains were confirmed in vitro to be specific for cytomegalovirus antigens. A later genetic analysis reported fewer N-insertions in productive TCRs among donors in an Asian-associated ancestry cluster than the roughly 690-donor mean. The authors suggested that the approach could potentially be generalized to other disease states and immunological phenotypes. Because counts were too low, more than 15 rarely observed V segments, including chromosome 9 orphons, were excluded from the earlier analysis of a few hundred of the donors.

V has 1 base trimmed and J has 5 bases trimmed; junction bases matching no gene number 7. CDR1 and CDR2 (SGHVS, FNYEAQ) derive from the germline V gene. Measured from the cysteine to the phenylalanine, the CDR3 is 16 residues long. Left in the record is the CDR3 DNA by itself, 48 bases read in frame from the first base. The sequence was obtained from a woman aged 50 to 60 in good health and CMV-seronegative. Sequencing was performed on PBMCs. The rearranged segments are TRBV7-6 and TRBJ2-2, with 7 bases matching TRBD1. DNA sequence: TGTGCCAGCAGCTTAGATCCGGGACAGACGACCGGGGAGCTGTTTTTT. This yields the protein CASSLDPGQTTGELFF.